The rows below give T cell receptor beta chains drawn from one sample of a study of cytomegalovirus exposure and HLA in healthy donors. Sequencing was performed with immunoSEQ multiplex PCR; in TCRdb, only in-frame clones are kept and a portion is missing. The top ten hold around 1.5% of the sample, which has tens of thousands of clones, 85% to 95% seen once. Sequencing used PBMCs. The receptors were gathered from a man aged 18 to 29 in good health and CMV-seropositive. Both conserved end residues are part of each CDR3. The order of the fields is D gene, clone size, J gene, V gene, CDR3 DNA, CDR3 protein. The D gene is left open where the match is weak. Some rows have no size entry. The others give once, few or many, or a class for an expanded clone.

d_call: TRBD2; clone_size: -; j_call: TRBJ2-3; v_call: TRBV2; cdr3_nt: TGTGCCGGAGAACTAGGACTAGCGGGTGGCACAGATACGCAGTATTTT; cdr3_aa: CAGELGLAGGTDTQYF
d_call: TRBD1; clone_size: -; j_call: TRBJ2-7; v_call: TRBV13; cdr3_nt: TGTGCCAGCAGCAACCGGGACAGGGGATACGAGCAGTACTTC; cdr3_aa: CASSNRDRGYEQYF
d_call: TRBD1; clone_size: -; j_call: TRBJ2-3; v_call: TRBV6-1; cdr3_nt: TGTGCCAGCAGTCCACAGGGGTGGAGCACAGATACGCAGTATTTT; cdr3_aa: CASSPQGWSTDTQYF
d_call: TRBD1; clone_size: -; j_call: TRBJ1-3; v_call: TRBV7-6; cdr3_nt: TGTGCCAGCAGCTTAGGGCAGGGGGGACTCGGAAACACCATATATTTT; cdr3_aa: CASSLGQGGLGNTIYF
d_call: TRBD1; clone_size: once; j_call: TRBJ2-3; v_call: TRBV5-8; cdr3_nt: TGTGCCAGCAGCTTAGGTTGGGGACAGGGTAAGCTGAGTACGCAGTATTTT; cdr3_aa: CASSLGWGQGKLSTQYF
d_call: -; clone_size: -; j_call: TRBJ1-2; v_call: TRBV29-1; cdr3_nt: TGCAGCGTCGAAACAGGGCTGGGAGGCTACACCTTC; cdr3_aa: CSVETGLGGYTF
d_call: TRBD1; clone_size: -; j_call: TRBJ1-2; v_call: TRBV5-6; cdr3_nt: TGTGCCAGCAGCTCGGACAGGGCCCTACCTAACTATGGCTACACCTTC; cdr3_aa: CASSSDRALPNYGYTF
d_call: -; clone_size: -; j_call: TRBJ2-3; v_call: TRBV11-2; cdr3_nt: TGTGCCAGCAGTGACAGGATCACAGATACGCAGTATTTT; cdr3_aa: CASSDRITDTQYF
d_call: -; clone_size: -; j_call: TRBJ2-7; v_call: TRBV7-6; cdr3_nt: TGTGCCAGCAGCTTAGAGAGGAGTCGGGAGCAGTACTTC; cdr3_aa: CASSLERSREQYF
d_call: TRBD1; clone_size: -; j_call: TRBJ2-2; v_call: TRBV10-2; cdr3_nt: TGCGCCAGCTCCGGGACAGGGAAAACCGGGGAGCTGTTTTTT; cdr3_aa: CASSGTGKTGELFF
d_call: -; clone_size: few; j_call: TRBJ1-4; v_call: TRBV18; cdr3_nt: TGTGCCAGCTCACCTACCAATCGACAACTTGAAAAACTGTTTTTT; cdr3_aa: CASSPTNRQLEKLFF
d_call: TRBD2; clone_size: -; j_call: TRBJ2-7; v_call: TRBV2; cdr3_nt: TGTGCCAGCGTGCGGGAGGGCCACGAGCAGTACTTC; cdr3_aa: CASVREGHEQYF
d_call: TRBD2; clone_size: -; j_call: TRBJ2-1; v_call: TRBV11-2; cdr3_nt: TGTGCCAGCAGCTCGCCTCCCGGGACTAGCGGACACAATGAGCAGTTCTTC; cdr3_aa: CASSSPPGTSGHNEQFF
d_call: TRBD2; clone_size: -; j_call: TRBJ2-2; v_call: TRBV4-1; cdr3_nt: TGCGCCAGCAGCCGAAGAAGCGGGGGGGACTCGAACACCGGGGAGCTGTTTTTT; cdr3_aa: CASSRRSGGDSNTGELFF
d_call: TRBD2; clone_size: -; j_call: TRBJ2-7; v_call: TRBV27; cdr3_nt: TGTGCCACCATGGCTAGCGGGAGGGCCTACGAGCAGTACTTC; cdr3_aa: CATMASGRAYEQYF
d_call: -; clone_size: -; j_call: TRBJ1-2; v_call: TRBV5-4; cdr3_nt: TGTGCCAGCAGCAAGGGGGTGGGCTACACCTTC; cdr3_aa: CASSKGVGYTF
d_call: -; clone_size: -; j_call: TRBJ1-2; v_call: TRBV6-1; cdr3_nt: TGTGCCAGCAGTGAAGCGGGTATCGGGGGGCCTAACTATGGCTACACCTTC; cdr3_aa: CASSEAGIGGPNYGYTF
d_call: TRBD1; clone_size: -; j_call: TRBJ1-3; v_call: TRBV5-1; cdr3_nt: TGCGCCAGCAGCGGGCAGGGGGCGCGAGGAAACACCATATATTTT; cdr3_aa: CASSGQGARGNTIYF
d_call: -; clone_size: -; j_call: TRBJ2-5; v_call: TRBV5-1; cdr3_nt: TGCGCCAGCAGCGCCGCGACAGCGGGAGAGACCCAGTACTTC; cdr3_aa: CASSAATAGETQYF
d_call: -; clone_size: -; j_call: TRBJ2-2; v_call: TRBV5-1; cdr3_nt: TGCGCCAGCAGCTTCGGGGGAACCGGGGAGCTGTTTTTT; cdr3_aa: CASSFGGTGELFF
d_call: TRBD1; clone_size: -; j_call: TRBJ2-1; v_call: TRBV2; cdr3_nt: TGTGCCAGCAGGACCTTTTCAGGGGGCCCTTACAATGAGCAGTTCTTC; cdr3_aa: CASRTFSGGPYNEQFF
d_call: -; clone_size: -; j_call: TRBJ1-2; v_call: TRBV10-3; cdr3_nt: TGTGCCATCAGTGAGCCCCAGCGCTCGAGCTACACCTTC; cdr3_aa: CAISEPQRSSYTF
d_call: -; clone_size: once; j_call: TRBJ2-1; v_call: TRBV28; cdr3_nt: TGTGCCAGCAGTTTAGTCCGGTTCACTGAGCAGTTCTTC; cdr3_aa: CASSLVRFTEQFF
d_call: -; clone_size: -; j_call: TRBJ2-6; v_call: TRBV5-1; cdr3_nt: TGCGCCAGCAGCTTGACAGGGTACCTCTCTGGGGCCAACGTCCTGACTTTC; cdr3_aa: CASSLTGYLSGANVLTF
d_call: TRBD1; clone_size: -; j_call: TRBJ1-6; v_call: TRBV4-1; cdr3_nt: TGCGCCAGCAGCCGGACCTCCGGGACAGGGGTTTCACCCCTCCACTTT; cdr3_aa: CASSRTSGTGVSPLHF
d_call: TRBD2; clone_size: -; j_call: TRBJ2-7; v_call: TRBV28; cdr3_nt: TGTGCCAGCTGGACTAGCGGATCCTACGAGCAGTACTTC; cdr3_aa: CASWTSGSYEQYF
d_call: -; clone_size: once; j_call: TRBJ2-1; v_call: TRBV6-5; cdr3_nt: TGTGCCAGCAGTTACTCATGGGGACTGAGCAATGAGCAGTTCTTC; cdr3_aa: CASSYSWGLSNEQFF
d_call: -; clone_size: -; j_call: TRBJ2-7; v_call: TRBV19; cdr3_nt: TGTGCCAGTAGTCCGCCAGGGTTACAGACCAACGAGCAGTACTTC; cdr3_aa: CASSPPGLQTNEQYF
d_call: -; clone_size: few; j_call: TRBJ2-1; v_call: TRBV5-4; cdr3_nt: TGTGCCAGCAGCTTGCCAGCGGCCCTCAACAATGAGCAGTTCTTC; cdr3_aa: CASSLPAALNNEQFF
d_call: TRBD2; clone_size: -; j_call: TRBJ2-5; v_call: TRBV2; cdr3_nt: TGTGCCAGCAGTACAAGTAGCGGGGGCCCTCAAGAGACCCAGTACTTC; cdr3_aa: CASSTSSGGPQETQYF
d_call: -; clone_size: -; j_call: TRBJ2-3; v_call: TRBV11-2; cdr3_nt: TGTGCCAGCAGCTCCCCAGGGGGGTACTCGGATACGCAGTATTTT; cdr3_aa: CASSSPGGYSDTQYF
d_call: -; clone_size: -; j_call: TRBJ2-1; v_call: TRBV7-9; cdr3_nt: TGTGCCAGCAGCGCCTTCCAGGGGAGTGATGAGCAGTTCTTC; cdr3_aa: CASSAFQGSDEQFF
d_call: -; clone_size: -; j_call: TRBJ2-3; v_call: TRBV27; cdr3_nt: TGTGCCGTCCGAAGCACTAGCACAGATACGCAGTATTTT; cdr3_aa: CAVRSTSTDTQYF
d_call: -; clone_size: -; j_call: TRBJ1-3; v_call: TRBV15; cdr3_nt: TGTGCCACCAGCAGAGATCGACAGTCTGGAAACACCATATATTTT; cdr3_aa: CATSRDRQSGNTIYF
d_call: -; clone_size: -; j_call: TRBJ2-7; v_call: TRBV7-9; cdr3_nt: TGTGCCAGCAGCTTAGCGCAGGGGGGTGACCAGTACTTC; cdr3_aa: CASSLAQGGDQYF
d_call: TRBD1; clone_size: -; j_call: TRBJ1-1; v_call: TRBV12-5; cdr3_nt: TGTGCTAGTGGTTGGGGACAGGGGAACACTGAAGCTTTCTTT; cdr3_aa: CASGWGQGNTEAFF
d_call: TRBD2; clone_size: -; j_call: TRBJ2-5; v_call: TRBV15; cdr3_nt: TGTGCCACCAGTCTGGGTGGGAGGGTCCAAGAGACCCAGTACTTC; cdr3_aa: CATSLGGRVQETQYF
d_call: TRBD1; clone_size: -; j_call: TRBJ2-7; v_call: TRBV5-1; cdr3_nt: TGCGCCAGCAGCGTGACAGGGAGCTCCTACGAGCAGTACTTC; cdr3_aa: CASSVTGSSYEQYF
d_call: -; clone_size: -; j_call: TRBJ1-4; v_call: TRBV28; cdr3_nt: TGTGCCAGCAGTTTACAGGGTTGGGGTGATGAAAAACTGTTTTTT; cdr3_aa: CASSLQGWGDEKLFF
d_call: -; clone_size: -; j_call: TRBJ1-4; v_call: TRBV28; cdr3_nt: TGTGCCAGCAGTTTGCAGGGAGGTACTAATGAAAAACTGTTTTTT; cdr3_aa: CASSLQGGTNEKLFF
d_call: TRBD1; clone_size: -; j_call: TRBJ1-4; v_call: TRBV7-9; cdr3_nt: TGTGCCAGCAGCCTTTACAGGGGAACTAATGAAAAACTGTTTTTT; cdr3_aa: CASSLYRGTNEKLFF
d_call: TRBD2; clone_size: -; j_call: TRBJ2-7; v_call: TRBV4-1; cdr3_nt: TGCGCCAGCAGCCAGGAGCTGGGAGCGGGAGGCTACGAGCAGTACTTC; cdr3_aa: CASSQELGAGGYEQYF
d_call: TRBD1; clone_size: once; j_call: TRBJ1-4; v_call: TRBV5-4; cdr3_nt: TGTGCCAGCAGACACTGGGACAGGAAAGAAAAACTGTTTTTT; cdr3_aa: CASRHWDRKEKLFF
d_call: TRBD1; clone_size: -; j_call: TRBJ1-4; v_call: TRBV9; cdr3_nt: TGTGCCAGCACCCCATCCGGGACAGAAAATGAAAAACTGTTTTTT; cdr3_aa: CASTPSGTENEKLFF
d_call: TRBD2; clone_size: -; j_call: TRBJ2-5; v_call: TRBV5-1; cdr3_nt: TGCGCCAGCAGCACCTTACTAGCGGCGACAGAGACCCAGTACTTC; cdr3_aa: CASSTLLAATETQYF
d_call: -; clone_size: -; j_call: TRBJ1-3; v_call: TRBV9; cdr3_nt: TGTGCCAGCAGCCAAGGGGGAATCGGAAACACCATATATTTT; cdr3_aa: CASSQGGIGNTIYF
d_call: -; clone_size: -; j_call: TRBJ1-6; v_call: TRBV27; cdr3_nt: TGTGCCAGCAAACCGGTGGTGTATAATAATTCACCCCTCCACTTT; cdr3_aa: CASKPVVYNNSPLHF
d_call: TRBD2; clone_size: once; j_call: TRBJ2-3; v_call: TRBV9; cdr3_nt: TGTGCCAGCAGCATTCGACGGGAGGGCACAGATACGCAGTATTTT; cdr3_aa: CASSIRREGTDTQYF
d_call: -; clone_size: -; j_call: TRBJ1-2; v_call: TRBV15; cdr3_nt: TGTGCCACCAGCAGGGCGGGAGGCTCGGATGGCTACACCTTC; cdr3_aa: CATSRAGGSDGYTF
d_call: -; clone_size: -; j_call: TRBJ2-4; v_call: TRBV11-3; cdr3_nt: TGTGCCAGCAGCTTAGTTCTGGGACACGGACAAAACATTCAGTACTTC; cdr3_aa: CASSLVLGHGQNIQYF
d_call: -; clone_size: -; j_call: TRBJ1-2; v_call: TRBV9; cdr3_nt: TGTGCCAGCAGCTCCGCCAGAACAGGGTTCTATGGCTACACCTTC; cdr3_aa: CASSSARTGFYGYTF
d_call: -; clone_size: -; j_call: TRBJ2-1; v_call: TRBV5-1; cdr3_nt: TGCGCCAGCACCAAAGTTGGGGGGCGGGGGCACAATGAGCAGTTCTTC; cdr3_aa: CASTKVGGRGHNEQFF
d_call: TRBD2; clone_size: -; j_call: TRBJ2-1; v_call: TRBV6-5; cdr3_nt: TGTGCCAGCAGTGACTCGACTAGCGGGAGCAATGAGCAGTTCTTC; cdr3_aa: CASSDSTSGSNEQFF
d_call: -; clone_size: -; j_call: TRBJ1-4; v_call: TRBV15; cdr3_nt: TGTGCCACCAGCAGAGATGGCGGTCTGTTTTTT; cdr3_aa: CATSRDGGLFF
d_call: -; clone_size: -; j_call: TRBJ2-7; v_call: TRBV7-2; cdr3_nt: TGTGCCAGCAGCGTGGCCGGGAGCAACTACGAGCAGTACTTC; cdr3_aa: CASSVAGSNYEQYF